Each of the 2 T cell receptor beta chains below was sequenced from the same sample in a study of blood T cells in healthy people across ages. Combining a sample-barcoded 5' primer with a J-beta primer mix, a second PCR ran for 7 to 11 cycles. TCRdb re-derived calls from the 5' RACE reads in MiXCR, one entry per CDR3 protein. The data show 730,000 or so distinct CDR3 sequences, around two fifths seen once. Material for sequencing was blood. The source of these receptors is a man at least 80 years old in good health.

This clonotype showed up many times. CDR3 in DNA: TGCAGTGCCGCGCGGAGCGGGACCTACAATGAGCAGTTCTTC. Translation gives CSAARSGTYNEQFF. The chain uses TRBV20-1 and TRBJ2-1; 7 nucleotides agree with TRBD2. The CDR3 contains 14 residues. Germline V gene sequence: CDR1 DFQATT, CDR2 SNEGSKA (reference sequence). With V trimmed by 6 bases and J by 2 bases, 7 bases remained unmatched.

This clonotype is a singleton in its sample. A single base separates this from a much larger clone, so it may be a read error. CDR3 region: CSAPGQVGEQYF. The CDR3 coding sequence is TGCAGCGCTCCGGGACAGGTGGGCGAGCAGTACTTC. This sequence joins TRBV29-1 and TRBJ2-7; 8 nucleotides match TRBD1. The V segment lost 7 bases and the J segment 6 bases; nucleotides outside the gene matches: 8. CDR3 length: 12 amino acids. Germline loops: CDR1 SQVTM, CDR2 ANQGSEA.